The 22 T cell receptor beta chains presented below share a single source sample, sequenced in a study of shared clonotypes between healthy human individuals (dated by TCRdb to about 2020). CD8 naive samples were CD45RO-negative cells positively selected for CCR7, giving a CD45RA+CCR7+ population that excluded TemRA cells. Library construction relied on the immunoSEQ multiplex PCR assay. The immuneACCESS repertoire file appears here via TCRdb, limited to in-frame rearrangements. These files lack a portion of the clones; in checked studies, under half of the deficit traces to unresolved V genes, and the cause of the others is not known. For this sample there are about 2,200,000 clones; about 92% appear just once. 1.5% to 2% of the sample is taken by the ten largest. Sequenced input: naive CD8+ T cells from PBMCs. What the cell subset or site label conveys for this sample: CD45RA+CCR7+. Source of these receptors: a young man in good health. Some clones in this sample may be carry-over from other donors' samples.

Comment on this clone: This same CDR3 is encoded by further DNA sequences in the sample. The chain couples TRBV7-9 to TRBJ2-7; D is ambiguous. The CDR3 length is 13 residues. Germline V lookup: CDR1 SEHNR, CDR2 FQNEAQ (reference sequence). The V end was cut by 5 bases, the J end by 0 bases, with 8 bases between. The chain's CDR3 is CASSPGDSYEQYF. CDR3 DNA: TGTGCCAGCAGCCCAGGTGACTCCTACGAGCAGTACTTC.

This sequence joins TRBV11-2 and TRBJ2-7; 8 nucleotides align to TRBD1. In germline, CDR1 is SGHAT, CDR2 FQNNGV. The CDR3 spans 18 residues. J gave up 2 bases and V 7 bases, and 19 bases lay outside the gene matches. Here the CDR3 DNA reads TGTGCCAGCACCCCCTGGAGGACAGGGCCCAGATCAGCCTACGAGCAGTACTTC. Protein: CASTPWRTGPRSAYEQYF.

The chain carries TRBV7-3 and TRBJ2-2, with D unclear. The CDR3 runs 14 residues. V was shortened by 2 bases and J by 4 bases, with 8 bases between the two germline ends. Germline CDR1 SGHTA, CDR2 FQGTGA. For the CDR3, the DNA is TGTGCCAGCAGCTTAGGGTCGTTCACCGGGGAGCTGTTTTTT. It specifies CASSLGSFTGELFF.

The chain carries TRBV5-6 and TRBJ2-1; no clear D gene. Germline V CDR1 and CDR2: SGHDT, YYEEEE. The CDR3 is 11 amino acids. V was cut by 3 bases and J by 8 bases, with 6 bases left in between. CDR3 residues: CASSSPDEQFF. The CDR3 nucleotides are TGTGCCAGCAGCTCCCCCGATGAGCAGTTCTTC.

The chain is built from TRBV30 and TRBJ2-7, with TRBD1 identical over 8 bases. Germline CDR1 is GTSNPN and CDR2 is SVGIG (reference sequence). The CDR3 loop spans 12 amino acids. CDR3 coding DNA: TGTGCTAGAAGACAGGGGACCTACGAGCAGTACTTC. The encoded protein is CARRQGTYEQYF.

This clone appeared a single time. As DNA, the CDR3 is TGTGCCAGCAGCTTACGGGAGGAACGCGAGCAGTACTTC. Translating gives CASSLREEREQYF. This sequence joins TRBV7-6 and TRBJ2-7, with 7 bases fitting TRBD2. After removal of 2 bases from V and 6 bases from J, the junction contained 4 bases not matched to a gene. Germline CDR1 is SGHVS and CDR2 is FNYEAQ. This CDR3 is 13 amino acids long.

V usage is TRBV19 and J usage is TRBJ2-4; maybe TRBD2 (6 bases). Per germline, CDR1 LNHDA and CDR2 SQIVND (reference sequence). The CDR3 totals 16 residues. V was cut by 5 bases and J by 0 bases, with 14 bases left in between. CDR3 sequence: CASSAGSTIAKNIQYF. The CDR3 DNA follows: TGTGCCAGTAGTGCGGGGTCGACTATAGCCAAAAACATTCAGTACTTC.

This chain connects TRBV6-6 to TRBJ2-7; tentatively, D is TRBD2 (6 bases). The CDR3 covers 14 residues. The germline gives CDR1 MNHNY, CDR2 SVGAGI (reference sequence). V lost 7 bases and J 0 bases, leaving 13 bases between the germline ends. The CDR3 reads CASKGGTSSYEQYF. Here the CDR3 DNA reads TGTGCCAGCAAAGGAGGGACGAGCTCCTACGAGCAGTACTTC.

CDR3 amino acids: CASSLAGGPSLQFF. In DNA, the CDR3 is TGTGCCAGCAGTTTGGCGGGAGGGCCGTCCCTGCAGTTCTTC. The V gene is TRBV28, the J gene TRBJ2-1; 9 nucleotides match TRBD2. This CDR3 spans 14 amino acids. Per the germline V gene, CDR1 is MDHEN and CDR2 is SYDVKM. The ends lost 3 bases at V and 12 bases at J; junction bases unmatched: 9.

The chain is built from TRBV13 and TRBJ2-1; TRBD2 agrees at 7 bases. This CDR3 comprises 15 residues. After removal of 1 base from V and 9 bases from J, the junction contained 9 bases not matched to a gene. Per germline, CDR1 PRHDT and CDR2 FYEKMQ (reference sequence). CDR3 residues: CASSLVAGEFPEQFF. In DNA form, the CDR3 reads TGTGCCAGCAGCTTAGTCGCGGGAGAGTTCCCTGAGCAGTTCTTC.

This sequence joins TRBV6-5 and TRBJ2-1; TRBD2 matches 9 bases. The CDR3 extends over 14 amino acids. The J segment lost 6 bases and the V segment lost 4 bases, leaving 4 bases of the junction unmatched. Germline V lookup: CDR1 MNHEY, CDR2 SVGAGI. CDR3 in amino acids: CASSSAGLANEQFF. The CDR3 nucleotides are TGTGCCAGCAGTTCCGCGGGACTAGCCAATGAGCAGTTCTTC.

The J gene is TRBJ2-1, the V gene TRBV29-1, with 7 bases matching TRBD2. Germline trimming cut 4 bases from V and 2 bases from J; bases unmatched to any gene: 8. CDR3 length: 15 residues. Germline CDR1 is SQVTM and CDR2 is ANQGSEA. For the CDR3, the DNA is TGCAGCGTTGGTTTGGCGGGAGCGACCTACAATGAGCAGTTCTTC. Its protein product is CSVGLAGATYNEQFF.

This chain links TRBV5-4 with TRBJ1-5; D is perhaps TRBD1 (5 bases). CDR1 SGHNT and CDR2 YYREEE come from the germline V gene (reference sequence). The CDR3 extends over 16 amino acids. V was pared by 0 bases and J by 4 bases, with 14 bases between. CDR3: CASSLGCTGPNQPQHF. CDR3 bases: TGTGCCAGCAGCTTGGGGTGCACGGGGCCAAATCAGCCCCAGCATTTT.

The chain carries TRBV6-4 and TRBJ2-3; 7 positions agree with TRBD2. Trimming removed 6 bases from V and 2 bases from J; junction bases left unmatched: 5. CDR1 is MRHNA, CDR2 SNTAGT, per germline. This CDR3 has 14 residues. The CDR3 protein is CASSETSNTDTQYF. CDR3 coding DNA: TGTGCCAGCAGCGAGACTAGCAACACAGATACGCAGTATTTT.

The chain has TRBV4-2 and TRBJ2-1; D is unresolved. Between the trimmed V and J ends, which lost 3 bases and 7 bases, there was a span of 13 bases. The V gene's germline CDR1 is LGHNA and CDR2 YNFKEQ. This CDR3 is built from 14 residues. This chain's CDR3 is CASSHSTSGNEQFF. CDR3 DNA sequence: TGTGCCAGCAGCCACTCGACGTCCGGGAATGAGCAGTTCTTC.

The rearrangement links TRBV5-3 to TRBJ2-1; 10 bases fit TRBD2. TRBV5-3 is classed as an ORF, of uncertain function. V was clipped by 0 bases and J by 8 bases; unmatched bases: 8. This CDR3 has 16 residues. Here the CDR3 DNA reads TGTGCCAGAAGCTTGGGTTGGGCTAGCGGGAGCGATGAGCAGTTCTTC. It specifies CARSLGWASGSDEQFF.

The J gene is TRBJ2-1, the V gene TRBV9, with a weak D call TRBD1 (6 bases). This CDR3 spans 12 amino acids. Trimming shortened V by 4 bases and J by 9 bases, and 11 bases separated the two germline ends. Looked up from germline, CDR1 is SGDLS and CDR2 is YYNGEE. In nucleotides, the CDR3 is TGTGCCAGCAGCTCACCAGGGGTTGAGCAGTTCTTC. This sequence encodes CASSSPGVEQFF.

This chain connects TRBV6-5 to TRBJ1-1, with 7 bases that match TRBD1. The germline V gene has CDR1 MNHEY and CDR2 SVGAGI. CDR3 length: 15 amino acids. Unmatched junction bases numbered 11, after V lost 5 bases and J lost 5 bases. The DNA for the CDR3 is TGTGCCAGCAGTCCCAGGGGGGGGGCGAGTACTGAAGCTTTCTTT. Translation gives CASSPRGGASTEAFF.

V and J are TRBV4-1 and TRBJ2-7; perhaps TRBD1 as D (5 bases). Germline V lookup: CDR1 MGHRA, CDR2 YSYEKL. The CDR3 extends over 14 amino acids. The ends were cut back, 1 base at V and 3 bases at J, with 10 bases in the middle. The CDR3 is CASSQVGEVYEQYF. Written as DNA, the CDR3 is TGCGCCAGCAGCCAAGTAGGGGAAGTCTACGAGCAGTACTTC.

The sample holds one count of this clone. The V and J genes are TRBV7-9 and TRBJ2-3; 15 bases match TRBD2. The CDR3 is 18 residues long. Germline values: CDR1 SEHNR, CDR2 FQNEAQ (reference sequence). J lost 0 bases, V lost 5 bases, and 6 bases had no gene match. CDR3 coding DNA: TGTGCCAGCAGCCCGAGGGGACTAGCGGGAGGAAGCACAGATACGCAGTATTTT. As protein: CASSPRGLAGGSTDTQYF. Looking up the rest from reference TRBV7-9 and TRBJ2-3 gives the full variable domain: DTGVSQNPRHKITKRGQNVTFRCDPISEHNRLYWYRQTLGQGPEFLTYFQNEAQLEKSRLLSDRFSAERPKGSFSTLEIQRTEQGDSAMYLCASSPRGLAGGSTDTQYFGPGTRLTVL.

The chain employs TRBV4-2 and TRBJ2-1; 8 nucleotides agree with TRBD1. The germline V gene has CDR1 LGHNA and CDR2 YNFKEQ. This CDR3 has 18 amino acids. J lost 6 bases, V lost 2 bases, and 15 bases had no gene match. CDR3 sequence (DNA): TGTGCCAGCAGCCAACCATCCTGGAGGCAGGGGGCATCCAATGAGCAGTTCTTC. Its translation is CASSQPSWRQGASNEQFF.

With regard to this clone: The sample contains more than one DNA sequence encoding this CDR3. This chain uses TRBV5-1 with TRBJ1-1, with a possible D match to TRBD1 (6 bases). The ends were cut back, 0 bases at V and 5 bases at J, with 11 bases in the middle. Germline CDR1 and CDR2: SGHRS and YFSETQ. This CDR3 spans 14 amino acids. The CDR3 nucleotides read TGCGCCAGCAGCTTGGAGGGGGGATATACTGAAGCTTTCTTT. Protein: CASSLEGGYTEAFF. Using reference TRBV5-1 and TRBJ1-1 for the parts outside the CDR3, the full variable domain is KAGVTQTPRYLIKTRGQQVTLSCSPISGHRSVSWYQQTPGQGLQFLFEYFSETQRNKGNFPGRFSGRQFSNSRSEMNVSTLELGDSALYLCASSLEGGYTEAFFGQGTRLTVV.